This TCR beta chain was sequenced for a study of T cell responses to AZD1222 COVID-19 vaccine. The study, taken as a whole, reports: An increase in Spike-specific TCR breadth and depth was observed after two AZD1222 doses. Donors were largely white British and mainly female; clonal diversity was possibly underestimated.

This clone appeared once. Its antigen is unknown. Profiled with immunoSEQ multiplex PCR; TCRdb holds only in-frame clones, not every one. The sample carries 95,000 to 130,000 clones, about 92% recorded once. The CDR3 has 14 residues. The germline CDR1 and CDR2 sequences are GTSNPN and SVGIG (reference sequence). V lost 3 bases and J lost 8, with 14 bases in between. The clonotype was recovered from an adult in good health. This specimen consisted of peripheral blood, obtained on day 0 of AZD1222 vaccination. V and J are TRBV30 and TRBJ1-6; D is perhaps TRBD1 (6 bases). The CDR3 sequence is CAWSLGTIDSPLHF. For the CDR3, the DNA is TGTGCCTGGAGCCTGGGGACAATTGATTCACCCCTCCACTTT.